A selection of T cell receptor beta chains follows, all from one sample in a study of siplizumab effects on memory and regulatory T cells. TCRdb's table, derived via immunoSEQ multiplex PCR, lists solely in-frame clones and lacks some. The data hold about 100,000 clones, with about 90% observed a single time. Material: Tregs sorted from blood. Receptor source: a human donor in good health. Each CDR3 is given with its conserved first and last residue. D genes are given only for firm matches. Clone size is stated in some rows and not others, as once, few, many or a class when expanded.

clone size: .
J gene: TRBJ2-1
D gene: .
V gene: TRBV20-1
CDR3 protein: CSATGSREQFF
CDR3 DNA: TGCAGTGCCACCGGTTCCCGTGAGCAGTTCTTC

clone size: .
J gene: TRBJ1-2
D gene: .
V gene: TRBV4-2
CDR3 protein: CASSQVLTPGSYGYTF
CDR3 DNA: TGTGCCAGCAGCCAAGTTCTTACACCTGGGAGCTATGGCTACACCTTC

clone size: .
J gene: TRBJ2-3
D gene: .
V gene: TRBV18
CDR3 protein: CASSPRHVDTQYF
CDR3 DNA: TGTGCCAGCTCACCGCGGCACGTAGATACGCAGTATTTT

clone size: once
J gene: TRBJ2-1
D gene: .
V gene: TRBV28
CDR3 protein: CASSFFSFEVRRQRSYNEQFF
CDR3 DNA: TGTGCCAGCAGTTTTTTTTCTTTTGAAGTTCGTAGGCAACGGTCCTACAATGAGCAGTTCTTC

clone size: .
J gene: TRBJ2-5
D gene: .
V gene: TRBV18
CDR3 protein: CASSPSAETQYF
CDR3 DNA: TGTGCCAGCTCACCTTCCGCAGAGACCCAGTACTTC

clone size: .
J gene: TRBJ2-2
D gene: TRBD1
V gene: TRBV10-1
CDR3 protein: CASSESGLQGSGELFF
CDR3 DNA: TGCGCCAGCAGTGAGTCCGGGCTACAGGGGAGCGGGGAGCTGTTTTTT

clone size: .
J gene: TRBJ2-1
D gene: TRBD2
V gene: TRBV19
CDR3 protein: CASSIPWGGSPNEQFF
CDR3 DNA: TGTGCCAGTAGTATCCCCTGGGGCGGGAGCCCTAATGAGCAGTTCTTC

clone size: .
J gene: TRBJ2-3
D gene: .
V gene: TRBV27
CDR3 protein: CASSLSPSSTDTQYF
CDR3 DNA: TGTGCCAGCAGTTTATCGCCCTCTAGCACAGATACGCAGTATTTT

clone size: .
J gene: TRBJ2-1
D gene: TRBD2
V gene: TRBV7-3
CDR3 protein: CASSLIGGRSNEQFF
CDR3 DNA: TGTGCCAGCAGCTTAATTGGCGGGAGGTCCAATGAGCAGTTCTTC

clone size: .
J gene: TRBJ2-5
D gene: .
V gene: TRBV5-1
CDR3 protein: CASSLVPGQETQYF
CDR3 DNA: TGCGCCAGCAGCTTGGTTCCAGGCCAAGAGACCCAGTACTTC

clone size: .
J gene: TRBJ1-6
D gene: .
V gene: TRBV28
CDR3 protein: CASSLLPGGDLNNSPLHF
CDR3 DNA: TGTGCCAGCAGTTTACTCCCCGGGGGCGACCTAAATAATTCACCCCTCCACTTT

clone size: .
J gene: TRBJ1-2
D gene: TRBD1
V gene: TRBV6-6
CDR3 protein: CASRNTVDRGYGYTF
CDR3 DNA: TGTGCCAGCAGGAATACAGTCGACAGGGGCTATGGCTACACCTTC

clone size: .
J gene: TRBJ2-3
D gene: .
V gene: TRBV20-1
CDR3 protein: CSARWVDTQYF
CDR3 DNA: TGCAGTGCTAGATGGGTAGATACGCAGTATTTT

clone size: .
J gene: TRBJ2-5
D gene: .
V gene: TRBV28
CDR3 protein: CASRGLETQYF
CDR3 DNA: TGTGCCAGCAGGGGGTTGGAGACCCAGTACTTC

clone size: .
J gene: TRBJ2-2
D gene: .
V gene: TRBV5-1
CDR3 protein: CASLDRLTGELFF
CDR3 DNA: TGCGCCAGCCTCGACAGACTTACCGGGGAGCTGTTTTTT

clone size: .
J gene: TRBJ2-5
D gene: .
V gene: TRBV2
CDR3 protein: CASSLTGYQETQYF
CDR3 DNA: TGTGCCAGCAGTCTTACAGGGTACCAAGAGACCCAGTACTTC

clone size: .
J gene: TRBJ1-2
D gene: TRBD1
V gene: TRBV18
CDR3 protein: CASSRLTGGDGYTF
CDR3 DNA: TGTGCCAGCTCCCGCCTTACAGGGGGAGATGGCTACACCTTC

clone size: .
J gene: TRBJ2-7
D gene: TRBD2
V gene: TRBV11-2
CDR3 protein: CASSTLTSGSTKQYF
CDR3 DNA: TGTGCCAGCAGCACTTTGACTAGCGGGTCGACCAAGCAGTACTTC

clone size: .
J gene: TRBJ2-7
D gene: TRBD2
V gene: TRBV11-2
CDR3 protein: CASSLGLADVFRLEQYF
CDR3 DNA: TGTGCCAGCAGCTTAGGACTAGCCGACGTTTTTAGGTTGGAGCAGTACTTC

clone size: .
J gene: TRBJ1-5
D gene: .
V gene: TRBV19
CDR3 protein: CASVGRTEFESQHF
CDR3 DNA: TGTGCCAGTGTAGGCCGGACAGAATTCGAATCCCAGCATTTT

clone size: .
J gene: TRBJ2-1
D gene: .
V gene: TRBV15
CDR3 protein: CATSRARGLPGDEQFF
CDR3 DNA: TGTGCCACCAGCAGAGCCCGGGGACTGCCAGGCGATGAGCAGTTCTTC

clone size: once
J gene: TRBJ1-4
D gene: .
V gene: TRBV5-1
CDR3 protein: CASSLGSVSGTTNEKLFF
CDR3 DNA: TGCGCCAGCAGCTTGGGGAGTGTGTCGGGGACAACTAATGAAAAACTGTTTTTT

clone size: .
J gene: TRBJ2-7
D gene: TRBD2
V gene: TRBV4-1
CDR3 protein: CASSQGAGGPNEQYF
CDR3 DNA: TGCGCCAGCAGCCAGGGAGCGGGAGGGCCAAACGAGCAGTACTTC

clone size: .
J gene: TRBJ2-3
D gene: .
V gene: TRBV19
CDR3 protein: CASSIDREWSDTQYF
CDR3 DNA: TGTGCCAGTAGTATAGACCGGGAGTGGTCAGATACGCAGTATTTT